Below, one T cell receptor (beta chain) is given with its context. The target antigen is unknown. The data derive from a study of T cell repertoires in cytomegalovirus infection. Study-level background: Matching HLA type, along with CMV infection, was indicated by public TCR beta signatures.

Study results and caveats: Cumulative frequency of public TCR beta families picked out carriers of CMV plus the relevant HLA.

V shed 8 bases and J 4 bases; nucleotides not matched to a gene: 6. The CDR3 spans 13 residues. Germline lookup yields CDR1 ENHRY and CDR2 SYGVKD. One entry per CDR3 protein results from TCRdb running MiXCR on the reads. This sample has 490,000 or so distinct CDR3 sequences, with around 11% found just once. V usage is TRBV10-3 and J usage is TRBJ2-5; 8 nucleotides align to TRBD2. The receptor was derived from a human donor in good health (CMV status not recorded). Some clones in this sample may be carry-over from other donors' samples. The sequencing input was PBMCs. The CDR3 region is CAISAGVLETQYF. Here the CDR3 DNA reads TGTGCCATCTCAGCGGGAGTATTAGAGACCCAGTACTTC.